The 22 T cell receptor beta chains listed next were all sequenced from one sample in a study of read filtering for tumor transcriptome and immune sequencing. The library was built from 400 ng RNA with molecular barcoded adaptors for alpha/delta and beta/gamma chains. TCRdb fed the reads into MiXCR, producing one record per CDR3 protein. The top ten clones hold around 66% of a sample with tens of thousands of distinct CDR3 sequences, about an eighth of them seen once. The sequenced material came from a population of CD138-negative cells sorted from bone marrow. The receptors shown here come from a donor aged 40 or older with multiple myeloma.

This clonotype has ten or more counts. The chain is built from TRBV14 and TRBJ1-1; D gene unclear. The CDR3 consists of 12 residues. In germline, CDR1 is SGHDN, CDR2 FVKESK. V shed 4 bases and J shed 8 bases, with 11 bases lying between them. DNA for the CDR3: TGTGCCAGCAGCCGGATCTTATCCGAAGCTTTCTTT. Translating it yields CASSRILSEAFF.

The CDR3 region is CASSLDSGRVWNEQFF. The CDR3 bases are TGTGCCAGCAGCTTAGATAGCGGGAGAGTCTGGAATGAGCAGTTCTTC. This chain connects TRBV7-9 to TRBJ2-1; TRBD2 matches 9 bases. The CDR3 loop spans 16 amino acids. V was pared by 1 base and J by 7 bases, with 8 bases of the junction left unmatched. Germline lookup yields CDR1 SEHNR and CDR2 FQNEAQ (reference sequence).

This clonotype was recorded many times. The V and J genes are TRBV5-1 and TRBJ1-1; no firm D call. Germline V gene sequence: CDR1 SGHRS, CDR2 YFSETQ. V lost 2 bases, J lost 1 base, and 9 bases lay in between. The CDR3 consists of 14 residues. CDR3 nucleotides: TGCGCCAGCAGCTTTCGACGCACGAACACTGAAGCTTTCTTT. It specifies CASSFRRTNTEAFF.

With respect to this clonotype: At one of its ends the junction is not consistent with the germline gene, which may arise from a read error. V usage is TRBV24-1 and J usage is TRBJ2-1; unclear D gene. The CDR3 is 13 residues long. Per the germline V gene, CDR1 is KGHDR and CDR2 is SFDVKD. For the CDR3, the DNA is TGTGCCACCTGTGATTTGTGGGTGGATGAGCAGTTCTTC. Its protein is CATCDLWVDEQFF.

This clonotype showed up many times. The chain combines TRBV25-1 with TRBJ1-4; no firm D call. The CDR3 covers 18 residues. Between the trimmed V and J ends, which lost 5 bases and 0 bases, there was a span of 19 bases. CDR1 and CDR2 (germline): MGHDK, SYGVNS. The CDR3 DNA reads TGTGCCAGCAGTTACCGGGTTTCGGAGTTCGCAACTAATGAAAAACTGTTTTTT. Translation: CASSYRVSEFATNEKLFF.

In this sample, this clonotype turned up a few times. With a much larger clone just one base away, this may be a read error. The V and J genes are TRBV29-1 and TRBJ2-1; the D is unclear. CDR3 length: 11 amino acids. Germline loops: CDR1 SQVTM, CDR2 ANQGSEA. The CDR3 nucleotides read TGCAGCGTCCTAGAATACAATGGGCAGTTCTTC. Its protein is CSVLEYNGQFF.

In the case of this clonotype: As the CDR3 is not closed by the conserved phenylalanine or tryptophan, this likely results from a read error. No DNA is shown, since the ends of the CDR3 on it are uncertain; the CDR3 is the one TCRdb lists. V usage is TRBV29-1 and J usage is TRBJ2-3; the table calls TRBD1, which could not be checked here. The germline CDR1 and CDR2 sequences are SQVTM and ANQGSEA. The CDR3 totals 11 residues, both ends included. CDR3 region: CSGQGTDTLYS.

The chain uses TRBV5-1 and TRBJ2-7; D is unresolved. The CDR3 loop spans 16 amino acids. Germline V gene sequence: CDR1 SGHRS, CDR2 YFSETQ. The V end lost 3 bases, the J end lost 2 bases, and 18 bases lay between the germline ends. CDR3 sequence: CASSSTWTDAPYEQYF. The CDR3 region has the DNA TGCGCCAGCAGCTCGACTTGGACCGACGCCCCCTACGAGCAGTACTTC.

The sample holds many counts of this clonotype. The V call is TRBV2, the J call TRBJ2-5, with a weak D call TRBD1 (6 bases). Trimming removed 5 bases from V and 0 bases from J, with 13 bases in between. The CDR3 extends over 15 amino acids. Germline CDR1 reads SNHLY; CDR2 reads FYNNEI. CDR3 coding DNA: TGTGCCAGCAGTCGAGACAGGACCAACCAAGAGACCCAGTACTTC. It specifies CASSRDRTNQETQYF.

In the case of this clonotype: A much larger clone differs from this one at a single base, so this may be a read error. The chain couples TRBV29-1 to TRBJ2-3, with a possible D match to TRBD1 (5 bases). CDR3 length equals 11 residues. Germline lookup yields CDR1 SQVTM and CDR2 ANQGSEA. CDR3 region: CIVEWGDTRYF. CDR3 nucleotide sequence: TGCATCGTTGAGTGGGGCGATACGCGGTATTTT.

This clonotype was observed a handful of times. The junction departs from the called germline gene at one end, perhaps through a read error. The CDR3 nucleotides read TGCAGCGTTGAAAGGGTCCAGGGACAGGATACGCCGTATTTT. Translating gives CSVERVQGQDTPYF. The rearrangement joins TRBV29-1 to TRBJ2-3; 8 bases are shared with TRBD1. Germline CDR1 reads SQVTM; CDR2 reads ANQGSEA. The CDR3 covers 14 residues.

This clonotype came up a few times. This may arise from a read error, as a much more abundant clone is one base away. This rearrangement joins TRBV5-1 to TRBJ2-3; 9 bases are shared with TRBD1. The CDR3 covers 16 residues. CDR1 is SGHRS and CDR2 is YFSETQ in the germline V gene. CDR3 bases: TGCGCCAGCAGCTCTCCGGGACAGGGTAGCACAGATACGCAGTGTTTT. Translated: CASSSPGQGSTDTQCF.

The chain is built from TRBV5-1 and TRBJ2-7, with 8 bases identical to TRBD2. The CDR3 totals 16 residues. Germline CDR1 reads SGHRS; CDR2 reads YFSETQ. J was trimmed by 6 bases and V by 4 bases; bases with no gene match: 15. The CDR3 region is CASSPNSGTRRIEQYF. CDR3 DNA: TGCGCCAGCAGCCCCAACTCCGGGACTAGGAGGATCGAGCAGTACTTC.

The chain has TRBV5-6 and TRBJ2-2; D might be TRBD1 (7 bases). This CDR3 region has 16 residues. The V and J ends lost 6 bases and 7 bases respectively, with 22 bases between them. Per germline, CDR1 SGHDT and CDR2 YYEEEE. CDR3 in DNA: TGTGCCAGCACCTCAACGAGGACAGGCGGGATCGGGGAGCTGTTTTTT. Translated: CASTSTRTGGIGELFF.

This clonotype was counted at least ten times. The V and J genes are TRBV4-1 and TRBJ2-7; the D gene could be TRBD1 or TRBD2 (5 bases each). Trimming removed 1 base from V and 6 bases from J, with 25 bases in between. The V gene's germline CDR1 is MGHRA and CDR2 YSYEKL. CDR3 size: 18 residues. This CDR3 is CASSQARSGRDVPTEQYF. CDR3 DNA sequence: TGCGCCAGCAGCCAAGCGCGGTCTGGCCGGGACGTCCCCACCGAGCAGTACTTC.

Notes on this clonotype: Given a much more abundant clone one base away, this may be a read error. As DNA, the CDR3 is TGCAGTAGTACCGGGGGTGAGAATGAGCAGTTCTTC. This encodes CSSTGGENEQFF. The chain recombines TRBV20-1 with TRBJ2-1, with D possibly being TRBD2 (6 bases). With 8 bases removed from V and 7 bases from J, the gap between germline ends came to 15 bases. Germline V gene sequence: CDR1 DFQATT, CDR2 SNEGSKA (reference sequence). The CDR3 spans 12 residues.

This clonotype was detected ten times or more. CDR3 amino acids: CSVGLRIRDRGFEQYF. The CDR3 nucleotides read TGCAGCGTCGGGCTCCGAATCCGGGACAGGGGCTTCGAGCAGTACTTC. The V call is TRBV29-1, the J call TRBJ2-7; 10 bases fit TRBD1. Trimming removed 6 bases from V and 6 bases from J; junction bases left unmatched: 17. The CDR3 is made up of 16 amino acids. From germline, CDR1 is SQVTM and CDR2 ANQGSEA.

This clonotype was observed many times. This chain's CDR3 is CASSPVLAGSYNEQFF. CDR3 DNA sequence: TGCGCCAGCAGCCCCGTTCTAGCGGGTTCCTACAATGAGCAGTTCTTC. The rearrangement joins TRBV5-1 to TRBJ2-1; 8 bases agree with TRBD2. The V gene end was trimmed by 4 bases and the J gene end by 1 base; junction bases not matched to a gene: 7. The CDR3 has 16 amino acids. The germline V gene has CDR1 SGHRS and CDR2 YFSETQ.

Concerning this clonotype: Being one base from a much bigger clone, this may be a read error. The genes are TRBV20-1 and TRBJ2-5; D is uncertain. CDR1 and CDR2 from the germline V gene are DFQATT and SNEGSKA (reference sequence). This CDR3 comprises 13 residues. The CDR3 bases are TGCAGTGCTAGTCCGGGCAGCCAAGAGACCCGGTACTTC. Translation gives CSASPGSQETRYF.

This clonotype was seen a handful of times. This chain links TRBV6-5 with TRBJ1-1; TRBD1 matches 7 bases. The germline V gene encodes CDR1 MNHEY and CDR2 SVGAGI. V trimming: 0 bases; J trimming: 8 bases; junction bases outside the gene matches: 9. The CDR3 covers 15 residues. The DNA of the CDR3 is TGTGCCAGCAGTTACTCGAATACAGGGGACGTAGAAGCTTTCTTT. This codes for CASSYSNTGDVEAFF.

With respect to this clonotype: This could be a read error, since a much larger clone is one nucleotide away. The rearrangement joins TRBV11-2 to TRBJ1-4; D gene uncertain. The V gene's germline CDR1 is SGHAT and CDR2 FQNNGV. This CDR3 is 14 amino acids long. CDR3: CASSSNPFNEQLFF. CDR3 coding DNA: TGTGCCAGCAGTTCGAACCCGTTTAATGAACAACTGTTTTTT.

This clonotype was recorded many times. The chain couples TRBV4-1 to TRBJ2-7; a weak D match, TRBD1 (5 bases). From germline, CDR1 is MGHRA and CDR2 YSYEKL. The CDR3 covers 14 residues. V was cut by 3 bases and J by 4 bases, with 13 bases left in between. The CDR3 region is CASSQGQGLYEQYF. The CDR3 bases are TGCGCCAGCAGCCAGGGGCAGGGTTTGTACGAGCAGTACTTC.